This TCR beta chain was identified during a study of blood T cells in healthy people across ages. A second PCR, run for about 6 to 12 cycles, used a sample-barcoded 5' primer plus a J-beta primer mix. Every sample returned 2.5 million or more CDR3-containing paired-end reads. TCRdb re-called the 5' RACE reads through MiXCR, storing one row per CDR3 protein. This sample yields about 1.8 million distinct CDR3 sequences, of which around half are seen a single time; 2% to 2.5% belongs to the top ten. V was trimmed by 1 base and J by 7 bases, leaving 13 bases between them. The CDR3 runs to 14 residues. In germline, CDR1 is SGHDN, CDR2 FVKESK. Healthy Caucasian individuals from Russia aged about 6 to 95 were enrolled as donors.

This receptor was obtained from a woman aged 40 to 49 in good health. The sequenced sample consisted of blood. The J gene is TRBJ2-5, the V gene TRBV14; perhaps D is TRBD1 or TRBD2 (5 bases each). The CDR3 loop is CASSQVVGARTQYF. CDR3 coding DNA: TGTGCCAGCAGCCAAGTTGTCGGGGCTAGGACCCAGTACTTC.